The next 26 T cell receptor beta chains were all read from a single sample in a study of shared clonotypes between healthy human individuals. TCRdb's copy holds only in-frame clones and misses some; the assay was immunoSEQ multiplex PCR. This repertoire shows some 2.1 million clones, 95% found once; its top ten account for 0.1% to 0.15%. The sample was naive CD4+ T cells sorted from blood. Stated subset: CD45RA+ positively selected. All receptors come from a man between 18 and 35 years old in good health.

The CDR3 region is CASSLNGLAGGELFF. As DNA, the CDR3 is TGTGCCAGCAGCTTAAACGGACTAGCGGGAGGGGAGCTGTTTTTT. This chain joins TRBV11-2 and TRBJ2-2, with 12 bases fitting TRBD2. V shed 2 bases, J shed 8 bases, and the junction held 3 bases outside the gene matches. CDR3 length: 15 residues. Per the germline V gene, CDR1 is SGHAT and CDR2 is FQNNGV.

The chain links TRBV28 to TRBJ2-2, with D perhaps given as TRBD1 or TRBD2 (5 bases each). This CDR3 has 14 amino acids. Trimming took 6 bases from V and 4 from J, leaving 12 bases between them. Looked up from germline, CDR1 is MDHEN and CDR2 is SYDVKM. CDR3 nucleotides: TGTGCCAGCAGCTCCGGGACGGTCACCGGGGAGCTGTTTTTT. Protein product: CASSSGTVTGELFF.

The rearrangement links TRBV9 to TRBJ2-1; tentatively, D is TRBD1 or TRBD2 (5 bases each). With 2 bases removed from V and 1 base from J, the gap between germline ends came to 13 bases. Looked up from germline, CDR1 is SGDLS and CDR2 is YYNGEE. The CDR3 runs to 16 residues. CDR3 DNA: TGTGCCAGCAGCGTGGTAGGGGACGTTTCCTACAATGAGCAGTTCTTC. Translating gives CASSVVGDVSYNEQFF.

This clone was recorded once. This chain connects TRBV10-3 to TRBJ2-1, with 7 positions matching TRBD1. The V segment lost 7 bases and the J segment 5 bases; nucleotides outside the gene matches: 8. The germline V gene encodes CDR1 ENHRY and CDR2 SYGVKD. This CDR3 has 14 amino acids. In DNA, the CDR3 is TGTGCCATCAAACGACAGGGCACCAACAATGAGCAGTTCTTC. It translates to CAIKRQGTNNEQFF.

The V gene is TRBV19, the J gene TRBJ2-3; 10 bases line up with TRBD2. The CDR3 consists of 16 residues. Losses at the gene ends were 5 bases for V and 0 bases for J; bases not matched to a gene: 5. Germline V gives CDR1 LNHDA, CDR2 SQIVND (reference sequence). CDR3 residues: CASSATSGASTDTQYF. As DNA, the CDR3 is TGTGCCAGTAGTGCTACTAGCGGGGCTAGCACAGATACGCAGTATTTT. The full variable domain, in which reference TRBV19 and TRBJ2-3 provide the parts outside the CDR3, is DGGITQSPKYLFRKEGQNVTLSCEQNLNHDAMYWYRQDPGQGLRLIYYSQIVNDFQKGDIAEGYSVSREKKESFPLTVTSAQKNPTAFYLCASSATSGASTDTQYFGPGTRLTVL.

About this clone itself: The sample carries other DNA sequences with the same CDR3. This chain connects TRBV29-1 to TRBJ2-5; D perhaps matches TRBD1 (5 bases). The CDR3 consists of 11 residues. Trimming cost V 4 bases and J 5 bases, with 8 bases left between them. Germline V CDR1 and CDR2: SQVTM, ANQGSEA. The CDR3 DNA follows: TGCAGCGTTGTTGGGGCTGAGACCCAGTACTTC. Amino acids: CSVVGAETQYF.

The chain carries TRBV7-2 and TRBJ1-1, with 8 bases aligning to TRBD1. This CDR3 spans 14 amino acids. The V gene's germline CDR1 is SGHTA and CDR2 FQGNSA. Germline trimming cut 4 bases from V and 6 bases from J; bases unmatched to any gene: 7. The CDR3 loop is CASSSNQGASEAFF. The CDR3 DNA is TGTGCCAGCAGCTCCAATCAGGGGGCGTCTGAAGCTTTCTTT.

The chain combines TRBV5-1 with TRBJ2-3; 12 bases line up with TRBD2. V shed 0 bases, J shed 0 bases, and the junction held 11 bases outside the gene matches. The CDR3 is 20 residues long. CDR1 and CDR2 from the germline V gene are SGHRS and YFSETQ. CDR3 sequence: CASSLGILAGGRHSTDTQYF. The DNA for the CDR3 is TGCGCCAGCAGCTTGGGGATACTAGCGGGGGGCCGTCATAGCACAGATACGCAGTATTTT. The full variable domain, with the rest looked up from reference TRBV5-1 and TRBJ2-3, is KAGVTQTPRYLIKTRGQQVTLSCSPISGHRSVSWYQQTPGQGLQFLFEYFSETQRNKGNFPGRFSGRQFSNSRSEMNVSTLELGDSALYLCASSLGILAGGRHSTDTQYFGPGTRLTVL.

The chain combines TRBV18 with TRBJ2-2; D gene ambiguous. The V and J ends lost 1 base and 7 bases respectively, with 10 bases between them. CDR1 is KGHSH, CDR2 LQKENI, per germline. The CDR3 sequence is 14 residues long. This chain's CDR3 is CASSPQVTDGELFF. The CDR3 DNA sequence: TGTGCCAGCTCACCACAGGTGACCGACGGGGAGCTGTTTTTT.

Written as DNA, the CDR3 is TGTGCCATCAGTGATTACGGCACCTACAATGAGCAGTTCTTC. Its protein product is CAISDYGTYNEQFF. The chain uses TRBV10-3 and TRBJ2-1; D not certain. Trimming shortened V by 3 bases and J by 2 bases, and 8 bases separated the two germline ends. Germline CDR1 reads ENHRY; CDR2 reads SYGVKD. The CDR3 has 14 residues.

The chain recombines TRBV30 with TRBJ1-3; D uncertain. The CDR3 extends over 13 amino acids. Germline V CDR1 and CDR2: GTSNPN, SVGIG (reference sequence). The V end was cut by 4 bases, the J end by 0 bases, with 7 bases between. The DNA of the CDR3 is TGTGCCTGGACACCTTTCTCTGGAAACACCATATATTTT. Its translation is CAWTPFSGNTIYF.

The chain joins TRBV5-1 to TRBJ2-5; 7 bases are a match to TRBD2. Germline V gene data show CDR1 as SGHRS and CDR2 as YFSETQ. After removal of 4 bases from V and 0 bases from J, the junction contained 18 bases not matched to a gene. The CDR3 is 19 amino acids. CDR3 residues: CASSPDGGFGGSYQETQYF. The DNA for the CDR3 is TGCGCCAGCAGCCCGGACGGGGGTTTCGGCGGGAGCTACCAAGAGACCCAGTACTTC.

V and J are TRBV10-3 and TRBJ2-1; no reliable D call. The CDR3 runs 12 residues. V was cut by 3 bases and J by 6 bases, with 6 bases left in between. Germline V gives CDR1 ENHRY, CDR2 SYGVKD. Written as DNA, the CDR3 is TGTGCCATCAGTGATTGGGCCAATGAGCAGTTCTTC. Residues: CAISDWANEQFF.

This rearrangement joins TRBV19 to TRBJ2-3; TRBD2 matches 7 bases. CDR1 LNHDA and CDR2 SQIVND come from the germline V gene (reference sequence). CDR3 length equals 15 residues. V was pared by 3 bases and J by 1 base, with 4 bases of the junction left unmatched. The CDR3 loop is CASSISTSGTDTQYF. CDR3 bases: TGTGCCAGTAGTATCAGCACTAGCGGCACAGATACGCAGTATTTT. Using reference TRBV19 and TRBJ2-3 for the parts outside the CDR3, the full variable domain is DGGITQSPKYLFRKEGQNVTLSCEQNLNHDAMYWYRQDPGQGLRLIYYSQIVNDFQKGDIAEGYSVSREKKESFPLTVTSAQKNPTAFYLCASSISTSGTDTQYFGPGTRLTVL.

The J gene is TRBJ1-2, the V gene TRBV28; TRBD1 matches at 12 bases. There are 14 residues in the CDR3. Germline values: CDR1 MDHEN, CDR2 SYDVKM. Trimming took 7 bases from V and 8 from J; bases not matched to a gene: 8. For the CDR3, the DNA is TGTGCCAGCAAACTAGGGACAGGGGGCCGGGGCTACACCTTC. It yields the protein CASKLGTGGRGYTF.

The rearrangement joins TRBV7-6 to TRBJ2-1; D remains ambiguous. CDR3 length: 17 amino acids. Trimming took 1 base from V and 1 from J, leaving 14 bases between them. The germline gives CDR1 SGHVS, CDR2 FNYEAQ. Here the CDR3 DNA reads TGTGCCAGCAGCTTAGGTCCGAAAGGAAATTCCTACAATGAGCAGTTCTTC. It translates to CASSLGPKGNSYNEQFF.

The chain joins TRBV9 to TRBJ1-1; the match to TRBD1 covers 8 bases. The length of the CDR3 is 17 residues. The germline V gene has CDR1 SGDLS and CDR2 YYNGEE. The V and J ends lost 0 bases and 7 bases, in that order; junction bases with no gene match: 14. CDR3 bases: TGTGCCAGCAGCGTAGATGGACAGGGCGGGGGTTCAAATGAAGCTTTCTTT. It codes for CASSVDGQGGGSNEAFF.

V is TRBV9 and J is TRBJ1-2, with TRBD1 identical over 8 bases. With V trimmed by 1 base and J by 3 bases, 5 bases remained unmatched. This CDR3 has 15 residues. Germline V CDR1 and CDR2: SGDLS, YYNGEE. CDR3 bases: TGTGCCAGCAGCGTAATCCCAGGGGGCGACTATGGCTACACCTTC. Its protein product is CASSVIPGGDYGYTF. Combining the CDR3 with reference TRBV9 and TRBJ1-2 gives the whole variable domain DSGVTQTPKHLITATGQRVTLRCSPRSGDLSVYWYQQSLDQGLQFLIQYYNGEERAKGNILERFSAQQFPDLHSELNLSSLELGDSALYFCASSVIPGGDYGYTFGSGTRLTVV.

This clone has only one observation. The V call is TRBV5-1, the J call TRBJ1-4; 8 bases match TRBD1. Germline CDR1 reads SGHRS; CDR2 reads YFSETQ. CDR3 length equals 14 residues. Losses at the gene ends were 4 bases for V and 8 bases for J; bases not matched to a gene: 7. DNA for the CDR3: TGCGCCAGCAGCACTGGACAGGGAGCAGAAAAACTGTTTTTT. Its protein product is CASSTGQGAEKLFF.

This sequence joins TRBV19 and TRBJ2-3; weak D call: TRBD2 (5 bases). The CDR3 runs to 15 residues. CDR1 is LNHDA and CDR2 is SQIVND in the germline V gene (reference sequence). Trimming pared 6 bases from V and 3 bases from J, leaving 16 bases between. The CDR3 sequence is CASSPGRRGTDTQYF. DNA for the CDR3: TGTGCCAGTAGCCCGGGGAGACGCGGAACAGATACGCAGTATTTT.

The chain joins TRBV7-2 to TRBJ1-2, with no clear D. Germline values: CDR1 SGHTA, CDR2 FQGNSA. The CDR3 length is 14 residues. V gave up 1 base and J gave up 1 base, with 7 bases separating them. The CDR3 sequence: CASSLGVSNYGYTF. CDR3 sequence (DNA): TGTGCCAGCAGCTTAGGCGTCAGTAACTATGGCTACACCTTC. Together with reference TRBV7-2 and TRBJ1-2, the CDR3 gives the full variable domain: GAGVSQSPSNKVTEKGKDVELRCDPISGHTALYWYRQSLGQGLEFLIYFQGNSAPDKSGLPSDRFSAERTGGSVSTLTIQRTQQEDSAVYLCASSLGVSNYGYTFGSGTRLTVV.

With regard to this clone: Other nucleotide sequences in the sample specify the same CDR3. The DNA for the CDR3 is TGTGCCTGGAGTGTTCGAAGAAACACTGAAGCTTTCTTT. This codes for CAWSVRRNTEAFF. The chain joins TRBV30 to TRBJ1-1, with D unclear. This CDR3 is 13 amino acids long. Between the trimmed V and J ends, which lost 0 bases and 2 bases, there was a span of 7 bases. Germline CDR1 reads GTSNPN; CDR2 reads SVGIG (reference sequence).

This clone was counted once. CDR3 region: CASSHGTSGLIDEQFF. CDR3 sequence (DNA): TGTGCCAGCAGCCATGGGACTAGCGGATTAATCGATGAGCAGTTCTTC. The chain couples TRBV11-3 to TRBJ2-1; 11 nucleotides match TRBD2. CDR1 and CDR2 from the germline V gene are SGHNT and YENEEA. The CDR3 contains 16 residues. Unmatched junction bases numbered 11, after V lost 5 bases and J lost 8 bases.

V gene TRBV5-1 combines with J gene TRBJ1-1; D gene unclear. The CDR3 has 15 residues. V lost 0 bases and J 6 bases, leaving 15 bases between the germline ends. CDR1 and CDR2 from the germline V gene are SGHRS and YFSETQ. The CDR3 region is CASSLERLPAAEAFF. DNA of the CDR3: TGCGCCAGCAGCTTGGAGCGGCTTCCTGCCGCTGAAGCTTTCTTT. The full variable domain, rest sourced from reference TRBV5-1 and TRBJ1-1, is KAGVTQTPRYLIKTRGQQVTLSCSPISGHRSVSWYQQTPGQGLQFLFEYFSETQRNKGNFPGRFSGRQFSNSRSEMNVSTLELGDSALYLCASSLERLPAAEAFFGQGTRLTVV.

The chain joins TRBV2 to TRBJ1-2; no definite D call. The CDR3 runs to 15 residues. Trimming cost V 6 bases and J 2 bases, with 16 bases left between them. Germline values: CDR1 SNHLY, CDR2 FYNNEI. As DNA, the CDR3 is TGTGCCAGCAGGGTAGACCCCCTGTCAAACTATGGCTACACCTTC. Protein: CASRVDPLSNYGYTF.

The V gene is TRBV5-5, the J gene TRBJ1-2, with 8 bases identical to TRBD1. This CDR3 is 16 amino acids long. Germline V gene data show CDR1 as SGHKS and CDR2 as YYEKEE (reference sequence). The junction had 12 bases not matched to a gene; V was cut back by 3 bases and J by 5 bases. The DNA for the CDR3 is TGTGCCAGCAGCTCGGGCTCCGGGACAGGAATATATGGCTACACCTTC. Translated, it gives CASSSGSGTGIYGYTF. Filled out from reference TRBV5-5 and TRBJ1-2, the complete variable domain reads DAGVTQSPTHLIKTRGQQVTLRCSPISGHKSVSWYQQVLGQGPQFIFQYYEKEERGRGNFPDRFSARQFPNYSSELNVNALLLGDSALYLCASSSGSGTGIYGYTFGSGTRLTVV.